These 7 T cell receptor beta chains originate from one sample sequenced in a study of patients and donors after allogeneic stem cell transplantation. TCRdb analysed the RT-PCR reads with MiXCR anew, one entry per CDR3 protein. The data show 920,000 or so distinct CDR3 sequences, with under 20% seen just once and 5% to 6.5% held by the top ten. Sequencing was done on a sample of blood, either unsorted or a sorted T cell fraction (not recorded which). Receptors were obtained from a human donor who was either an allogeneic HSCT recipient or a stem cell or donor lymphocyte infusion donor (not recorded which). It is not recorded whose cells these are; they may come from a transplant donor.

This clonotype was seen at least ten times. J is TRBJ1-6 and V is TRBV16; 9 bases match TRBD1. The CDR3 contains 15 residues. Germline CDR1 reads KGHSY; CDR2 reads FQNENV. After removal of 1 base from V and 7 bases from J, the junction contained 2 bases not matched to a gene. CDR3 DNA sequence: TGTGCCAGCAGCCAATACAGGGGGCAAAATTCACCCCTCCACTTT. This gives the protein CASSQYRGQNSPLHF.

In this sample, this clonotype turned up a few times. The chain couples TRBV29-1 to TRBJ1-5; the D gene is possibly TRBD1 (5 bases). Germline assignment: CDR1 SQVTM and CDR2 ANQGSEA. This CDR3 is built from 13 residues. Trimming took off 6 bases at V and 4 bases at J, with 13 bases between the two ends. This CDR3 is CSVTQGPNQPQHF. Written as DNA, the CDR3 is TGCAGCGTAACTCAGGGACCAAATCAGCCCCAGCATTTT.

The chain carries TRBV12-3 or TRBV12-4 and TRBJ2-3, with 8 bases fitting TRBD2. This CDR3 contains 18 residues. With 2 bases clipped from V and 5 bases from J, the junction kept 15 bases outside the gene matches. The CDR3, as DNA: TGTGCCAGCAGTTTACCCGGGACTAGTCTGGAAGTGGTAGATACGCAGTATTTT. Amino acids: CASSLPGTSLEVVDTQYF.

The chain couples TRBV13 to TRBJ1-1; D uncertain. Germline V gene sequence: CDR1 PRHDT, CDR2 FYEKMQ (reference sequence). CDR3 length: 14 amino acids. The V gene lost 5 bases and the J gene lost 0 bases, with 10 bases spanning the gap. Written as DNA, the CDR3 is TGTGCCAGCAGCCTGACGGCAGTGAACACTGAAGCTTTCTTT. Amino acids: CASSLTAVNTEAFF.

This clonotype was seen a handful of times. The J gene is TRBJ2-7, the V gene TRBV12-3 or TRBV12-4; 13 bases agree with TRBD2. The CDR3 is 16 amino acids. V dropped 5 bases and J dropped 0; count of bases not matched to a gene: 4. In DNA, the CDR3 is TGTGCCAGCAGTGAAGGGACTAGCGGGGCCTCCTACGAGCAGTACTTC. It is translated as CASSEGTSGASYEQYF.

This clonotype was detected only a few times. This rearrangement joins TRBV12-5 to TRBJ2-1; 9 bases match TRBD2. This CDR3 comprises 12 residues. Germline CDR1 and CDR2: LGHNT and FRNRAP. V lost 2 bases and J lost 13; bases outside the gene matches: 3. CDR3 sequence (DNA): TGTGCTAGTGGTTTGTGGCGGGAGGGCCAGTTCTTC. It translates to CASGLWREGQFF.

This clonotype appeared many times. CDR3 bases: TGCAGCGTCGGGCACAGGGGCCATACGCAGTATTTT. This translates into CSVGHRGHTQYF. The chain employs TRBV29-1 and TRBJ2-3; 7 bases match TRBD1. After removal of 6 bases from V and 7 bases from J, the junction contained 7 bases not matched to a gene. Germline V gene sequence: CDR1 SQVTM, CDR2 ANQGSEA. This CDR3 contains 12 residues.